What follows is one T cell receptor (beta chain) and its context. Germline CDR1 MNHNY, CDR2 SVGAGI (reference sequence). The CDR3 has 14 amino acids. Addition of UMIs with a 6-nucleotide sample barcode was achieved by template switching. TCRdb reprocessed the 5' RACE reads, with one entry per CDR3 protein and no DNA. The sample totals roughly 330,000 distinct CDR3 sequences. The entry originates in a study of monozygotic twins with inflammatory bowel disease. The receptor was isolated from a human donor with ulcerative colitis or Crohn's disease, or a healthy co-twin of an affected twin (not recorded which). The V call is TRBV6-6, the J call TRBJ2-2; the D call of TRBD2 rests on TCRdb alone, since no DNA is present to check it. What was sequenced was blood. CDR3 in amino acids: CASTPRLANGELFF.